The sequence of this T cell receptor beta chain was determined in a study of early T cells in non-severe SARS-CoV-2 infection. In germline, CDR1 is SGHNT, CDR2 YYREEE (reference sequence). The CDR3 covers 16 residues. V lost 4 bases to trimming and J lost 4 bases, with 18 bases between them. This clonotype came up many times. Using its own MiXCR run on the 5' RACE reads, TCRdb lists one record per CDR3 protein. This sample carries around 83,000 distinct CDR3 sequences, about 12% of them seen once, and the ten largest clones take 4% to 4.5%. The material was whole blood, obtained at baseline. The clonotype was recovered from an adult who was a healthcare worker with PCR-confirmed SARS-CoV-2 infection or an uninfected control (not recorded which). The chain couples TRBV5-4 to TRBJ1-5; weak D call: TRBD1 (6 bases). The CDR3 region has the DNA TGTGCCAGCAGCGGGGGCTCTAGATCCGATAATCAGCCCCAGCATTTT. Amino acid sequence: CASSGGSRSDNQPQHF.